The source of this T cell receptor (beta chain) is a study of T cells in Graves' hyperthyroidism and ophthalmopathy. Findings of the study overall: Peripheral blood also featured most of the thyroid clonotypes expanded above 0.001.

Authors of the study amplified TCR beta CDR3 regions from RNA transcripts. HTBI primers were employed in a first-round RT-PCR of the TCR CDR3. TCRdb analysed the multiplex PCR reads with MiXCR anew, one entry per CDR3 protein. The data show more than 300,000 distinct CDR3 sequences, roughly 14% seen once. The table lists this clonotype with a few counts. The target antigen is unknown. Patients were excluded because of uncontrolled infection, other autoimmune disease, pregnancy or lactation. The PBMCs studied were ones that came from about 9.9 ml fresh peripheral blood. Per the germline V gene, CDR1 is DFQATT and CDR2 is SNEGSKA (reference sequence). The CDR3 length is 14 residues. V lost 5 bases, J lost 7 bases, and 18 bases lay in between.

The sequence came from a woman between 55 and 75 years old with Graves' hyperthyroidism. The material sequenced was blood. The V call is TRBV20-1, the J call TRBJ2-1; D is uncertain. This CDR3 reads CSALTLATQNEQFF. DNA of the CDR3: TGCAGTGCTCTTACCCTTGCGACCCAAAATGAGCAGTTCTTC.